This TCR beta chain was recorded in a study of control samples from healthy donors and cancer patients (dated by TCRdb to the early 2020s). V is clipped by 7 bases and J by 5 bases, and the sequence between their germline boundaries is 18 bases long. Taken from the germline V gene, the CDR1 and CDR2 loops are MGHRA and YSYEKL. From the cysteine through the phenylalanine, the CDR3 covers 16 amino acids. Only the CDR3 portion is preserved as DNA: 48 bases, with reading frame beginning at the first base. The library was built by means of the immunoSEQ multiplex PCR assay. Sourced from immuneACCESS, this table was stored by TCRdb with only in-frame sequences that have V and J called. A share of the clones is absent; for the studies checked, an unresolved V gene accounts for under half, and the remainder has no known explanation. This sample comprises around 95,000 clones, roughly 84% of them detected only once. 18% of the sample goes to the ten largest clones.

As concerns this clone: The target of this receptor is not known. No base-level quality is on record; no much larger clone is a single base apart.

Source material: blood. The sequence was collected from a woman aged 50 to 60 in good health. Rearrangement joined TRBV4-1 to TRBJ1-6; the D gene cannot be named for sure. CDR3 protein: CASTRTEHTNNSPLHF. The DNA sequence follows: TGCGCCAGCACCCGGACGGAACACACCAATAATTCACCCCTCCACTTT.